The table lists the clone carrying this T cell receptor beta chain with a count of one. The target antigen is unknown. The PCR used 60 V beta and 13 J beta primers. Assay: immunoSEQ multiplex PCR; the TCRdb copy retains only in-frame clones and omits some. The sample records roughly 52,000 clones, roughly 85% being singletons. The data are from a study of glioma-infiltrating T cells after dendritic cell vaccination. Study-level background: Treatment, given 2003 to 2012, was autologous tumor lysate-pulsed dendritic cell vaccination.

Points from the study as a whole: Estimated pretreatment TIL content predicted outcome after dendritic cell vaccination.

PBMC were collected before vaccination, two weeks after the third vaccination, and at progression. Germline assignment: CDR1 SGDLS and CDR2 YYNGEE. With V trimmed by 0 bases and J by 4 bases, 7 bases remained unmatched. The CDR3 has 16 residues. The material sequenced was blood, taken before dendritic cell vaccination. The clonotype originates from a human donor with glioblastoma. This chain joins TRBV9 and TRBJ2-7, with 10 bases identical to TRBD2. This CDR3 reads CASSVEGSGRNYEQYF. The CDR3 nucleotides read TGTGCCAGCAGCGTAGAGGGTAGCGGGAGGAATTACGAGCAGTACTTC.